A single sample is the source of the 13 T cell receptor beta chains below, sequenced in a study of shared clonotypes between healthy human individuals (dated by TCRdb to the early 2020s). The library relied on the immunoSEQ multiplex PCR assay. TCRdb obtained this table from immuneACCESS and retained in-frame rearrangements with V and J assigned. These tables miss some clones; where compared with another copy, unresolved V genes account for less than half of the shortfall, and the remainder is unexplained. Present in this sample are 450,000 to 650,000 clones, roughly 79% of which were seen just once. Together, the top ten hold around 13% of the sample. Sequenced material: PBMCs. The receptors stem from a middle-aged woman in good health. Some clones in this sample may be carry-over from other donors' samples.

About this clone: This could be a read error, since a much larger clone is one nucleotide away. The chain couples TRBV30 to TRBJ1-1, with D maybe TRBD1 (6 bases). Looked up from germline, CDR1 is GTSNPN and CDR2 is SVGIG (reference sequence). The CDR3 runs 14 residues. The CDR3, as DNA: TGTGCCTGGAGCCAGGGGAGGGGGAACACTGAAGCTTCCTTT. This codes for CAWSQGRGNTEASF. Drawing the rest from reference TRBV30 and TRBJ1-1, the complete variable domain is SQTIHQWPATLVQPVGSPLSLECTVEGTSNPNLYWYRQAAGRGLQLLFYSVGIGQISSEVPQNLSASRPQDRQFILSSKKLLLSDSGFYLCAWSQGRGNTEASFGQGTRLTVV.

CDR3 region: CASSEKGASGYTF. CDR3 sequence (DNA): TGTGCCAGCAGTGAGAAGGGGGCGAGTGGCTACACCTTC. The chain has TRBV5-4 and TRBJ1-2; 7 nucleotides agree with TRBD1. V lost 5 bases and J lost 7; bases outside the gene matches: 8. This CDR3 has 13 residues. Germline V gives CDR1 SGHNT, CDR2 YYREEE (reference sequence).

This clone was counted once. This chain links TRBV5-8 with TRBJ2-3; D perhaps matches TRBD2 (6 bases). The CDR3 consists of 15 residues. Trimming left V 4 bases short and J 0 bases short, with 12 bases between. Germline V CDR1 and CDR2: SGHTS, YDEGEE. The CDR3 nucleotides are TGTGCCAGCAGCCCAGCGGGCCACAGCACAGATACGCAGTATTTT. Translation: CASSPAGHSTDTQYF. The entire variable domain, with the rest obtained from reference TRBV5-8 and TRBJ2-3, is as follows: EAGVTQSPTHLIKTRGQQATLRCSPISGHTSVYWYQQALGLGLQFLLWYDEGEERNRGNFPPRFSGRQFPNYSSELNVNALELEDSALYLCASSPAGHSTDTQYFGPGTRLTVL.

The chain recombines TRBV7-2 with TRBJ2-2; possibly TRBD1 or TRBD2 for D (6 bases each). The V and J ends lost 2 bases and 9 bases respectively, with 22 bases between them. CDR3 length equals 17 residues. Germline V gene sequence: CDR1 SGHTA, CDR2 FQGNSA. This CDR3 reads CASSLQRIKGGTRELFF. In DNA form, the CDR3 reads TGTGCCAGCAGCTTACAAAGGATAAAAGGCGGGACACGGGAGCTGTTTTTT.

This chain's CDR3 is CASSDSGDGYEQYF. DNA for the CDR3: TGTGCCAGCAGTGATTCGGGAGATGGCTACGAGCAGTACTTC. The rearrangement uses TRBV2 and TRBJ2-7, with D possibly being TRBD2 (6 bases). Trimming removed 3 bases at V and 3 bases at J, with 12 bases between. The V gene's germline CDR1 is SNHLY and CDR2 FYNNEI. The CDR3 is 14 residues long. Variable domain in full (rest from reference TRBV2 and TRBJ2-7): EPEVTQTPSHQVTQMGQEVILRCVPISNHLYFYWYRQILGQKVEFLVSFYNNEISEKSEIFDDQFSVERPDGSNFTLKIRSTKLEDSAMYFCASSDSGDGYEQYFGPGTRLTVT.

The gene calls are TRBV10-2 and TRBJ2-1, with 9 bases aligning to TRBD2. From germline, CDR1 is WSHSY and CDR2 SAAADI. Trimming cost V 8 bases and J 7 bases; bases outside gene matches: 9. The CDR3 contains 14 residues. The CDR3 reads CASGTSGRHNEQFF. In DNA, the CDR3 is TGCGCCAGCGGAACTAGCGGGCGCCATAATGAGCAGTTCTTC.

The V and J genes are TRBV7-2 and TRBJ2-5; D remains ambiguous. Trimming shortened V by 4 bases and J by 6 bases, and 6 bases separated the two germline ends. CDR3 length equals 11 residues. CDR1 is SGHTA, CDR2 FQGNSA, per germline. The DNA for the CDR3 is TGTGCCAGCAGCTCCTACCAGACCCAGTACTTC. It yields the protein CASSSYQTQYF.

A few counts support this clone. This chain connects TRBV5-1 to TRBJ1-2, with D unclear. The CDR3 is made up of 15 amino acids. Germline CDR1 SGHRS, CDR2 YFSETQ. V was pared by 0 bases and J by 5 bases, with 14 bases between. The CDR3 DNA is TGCGCCAGCAGCTTGGGGGTAGCTCTGGAATATGGCTACACCTTC. Translation: CASSLGVALEYGYTF.

V and J are TRBV5-1 and TRBJ2-5; D might be TRBD1 or TRBD2, each matching 6 bases. Trimming removed 3 bases at V and 5 bases at J, with 11 bases between. There are 13 residues in the CDR3. Germline V CDR1 and CDR2: SGHRS, YFSETQ. CDR3 amino acids: CASSSGARETQYF. The CDR3 nucleotides are TGCGCCAGCAGCTCGGGGGCGCGGGAGACCCAGTACTTC. Full variable domain (outside the CDR3, taken from reference TRBV5-1 and TRBJ2-5): KAGVTQTPRYLIKTRGQQVTLSCSPISGHRSVSWYQQTPGQGLQFLFEYFSETQRNKGNFPGRFSGRQFSNSRSEMNVSTLELGDSALYLCASSSGARETQYFGPGTRLLVL.

The chain is built from TRBV6-1 and TRBJ1-5, with D unresolved. This CDR3 is built from 14 residues. Trimming stripped 1 base from V and 7 bases from J, with 11 bases between. In germline, CDR1 is MNHNS, CDR2 SASEGT. The CDR3 region has the DNA TGTGCCAGCAGTGAAGGGCCAGTCAGGCAGCCCCAGCATTTT. Its translation is CASSEGPVRQPQHF.

The chain is built from TRBV29-1 and TRBJ2-7, with 11 bases fitting TRBD2. Trimming cost V 4 bases and J 6 bases; bases outside gene matches: 5. Germline CDR1 is SQVTM and CDR2 is ANQGSEA. This CDR3 is 13 amino acids long. CDR3 nucleotide sequence: TGCAGCGTTGGAGGCACTAGCGGGAGCGAGCAGTACTTC. Residues: CSVGGTSGSEQYF.

The chain couples TRBV11-2 to TRBJ2-4; no firm D call. Trimming cost V 5 bases and J 0 bases, with 11 bases left between them. CDR1 SGHAT and CDR2 FQNNGV come from the germline V gene. The CDR3 loop spans 15 amino acids. The CDR3 bases are TGTGCCAGCAGCCCAGAAACAGTAGCCAAAAACATTCAGTACTTC. Translation gives CASSPETVAKNIQYF.

V usage is TRBV10-3 and J usage is TRBJ2-3, with TRBD1 as a possible D gene (5 bases). The CDR3 loop spans 14 amino acids. Germline-derived CDR1 and CDR2 are ENHRY and SYGVKD. Deletions cut 3 bases from V and 0 bases from J, with 7 bases between. Here the CDR3 DNA reads TGTGCCATCAGTGACAGGGATAGCACAGATACGCAGTATTTT. It translates to CAISDRDSTDTQYF.